This is a list of T cell receptor beta chains from one sample in a study of T-cell memory formation after mild COVID-19. MiXCR, applied by TCRdb to the 5' RACE reads, yields one record per CDR3 protein. This sample has around 210,000 distinct CDR3 sequences, with about 9.2% found just once. Material: PBMCs or a T cell subset sorted from them (not recorded which). Every receptor here comes from a man aged 18-30 years who had mild COVID-19 (a few samples of this study predate the infection). Cell type and time point are not known. Both conserved end residues are part of each CDR3. Each record gives: J gene, clone size, D gene, V gene, CDR3 DNA, CDR3 protein. D genes are given only for firm matches. Part of the rows lack a size; the others show once, few, many or a class for expanded clones.

TRBJ1-2 - TRBD1 TRBV20-1 TGCAGTGCTCCCGACAGGGTAAACTATGGCTACACCTTC CSAPDRVNYGYTF
TRBJ1-2 - - TRBV10-3 TGTGCCATCAGTTCCAATTCTAACTATGGCTACACCTTC CAISSNSNYGYTF
TRBJ1-2 few - TRBV21-1 TGTGCCAGCGGAGGATCTTTCTATGGCTACACCTTC CASGGSFYGYTF
TRBJ2-1 - - TRBV5-1 TGCGCCAGCAGCTCCGGGAGTACCTACAATGAGCAGTTCTTC CASSSGSTYNEQFF
TRBJ2-7 - - TRBV4-1 TGCGCCAGCAGCCAACGCCAGGGGGGACCCTACGAGCAGTACTTC CASSQRQGGPYEQYF
TRBJ2-5 few - TRBV6-1 TGTGCCAGCGGGGGCGGACCCACCCGAGAGACCCAGTACTTC CASGGGPTRETQYF
TRBJ2-1 many TRBD1 TRBV7-9 TGTGCCAGCAGCTTATTGACAGGGTTTTTCAATGAGCAGTTCTTC CASSLLTGFFNEQFF
TRBJ1-1 few - TRBV20-1 TGCAGTGCCACTGATCAGGGAAGGACTGAAGCTTTCTTT CSATDQGRTEAFF
TRBJ2-2 few - TRBV6-5 TGTGCCAGCAGTTATTGGGGGGGCCACACCGGGGAGCTGTTTTTT CASSYWGGHTGELFF
TRBJ1-1 - TRBD1 TRBV4-3 TGCGCCAGCAGCCAAGATACAGGGACAGGATGGGCTTTCTTT CASSQDTGTGWAFF
TRBJ2-5 few - TRBV6-5 TGTGCCAGCAGTTCCGGCCTCCACCAAGAGACCCAGTACTTC CASSSGLHQETQYF
TRBJ1-4 few TRBD1 TRBV12-3/TRBV12-4 TGTGCCAGCAGTTCCCGACAGGGTTTAGGAAAACTGTTTTTT CASSSRQGLGKLFF